The 3 T cell receptor beta chains below come from one sample, sequenced in a study of T cell responses to AZD1222 COVID-19 vaccine. Only in-frame clones appear in the TCRdb table, and some are missing; sequencing was by immunoSEQ multiplex PCR. The sample lists roughly 100,000 clones, around 87% occurring once. The sequencing used peripheral blood, collected on day 0 of AZD1222 vaccination. These receptors all come from an adult in good health.

This chain joins TRBV7-2 and TRBJ1-6; no firm D call. Germline V gene sequence: CDR1 SGHTA, CDR2 FQGNSA. This CDR3 comprises 17 residues. Trimming removed 4 bases from V and 8 bases from J, with 21 bases in between. The CDR3 coding sequence is TGTGCCAGCAGCTCCGGTAATCGCCTTGTGTGGCATTCACCCCTCCACTTT. Translated: CASSSGNRLVWHSPLHF.

This clone appeared once. The genes are TRBV7-6 and TRBJ1-2; D call uncertain. There are 16 residues in the CDR3. CDR1 is SGHVS and CDR2 is FNYEAQ in the germline V gene. Trimming took off 1 base at V and 0 bases at J, with 12 bases between the two ends. The CDR3, as DNA: TGTGCCAGCAGCTTAGTTAGAGGGCCCTCTAACTATGGCTACACCTTC. Amino acid sequence: CASSLVRGPSNYGYTF.

The V call is TRBV15, the J call TRBJ1-4; D may be TRBD1 (6 bases). There are 16 residues in the CDR3. Germline assignment: CDR1 LNHNV and CDR2 YYDKDF (reference sequence). V lost 1 base to trimming and J lost 6 bases, with 15 bases between them. This CDR3 is CATSRGGTGLDEKLFF. The CDR3 nucleotides are TGTGCCACCAGCAGAGGAGGAACAGGGTTGGATGAAAAACTGTTTTTT.